This is a list of T cell receptor beta chains from one sample in a study of T cell responses to AZD1222 COVID-19 vaccine. Clones were read by immunoSEQ multiplex PCR, and TCRdb kept only the in-frame ones, dropping some. Among around 66,000 clones listed, 79% were seen once. The sequencing used peripheral blood, collected on day 0 of MenACWY control vaccination. The receptors come from an adult in good health. Each CDR3 is given without its conserved first and last residue. The order of the fields is CDR3 length, clone size, J gene, V gene, CDR3 protein. Not all rows give a size; the values are once, few, many and, for expanded clones, a class.

length: 13; size: once; J: TRBJ2-1; V: TRBV5-1; CDR3: ASSRGGLSYNEQF
length: 13; size: NA; J: TRBJ2-3; V: TRBV14; CDR3: ASSQDKWPADTQY
length: 14; size: NA; J: TRBJ2-2; V: TRBV27; CDR3: ASSLARGKDTGELF
length: 12; size: once; J: TRBJ2-3; V: TRBV7-9; CDR3: ASSPTSSTDTQY
length: 12; size: NA; J: TRBJ2-7; V: TRBV5-1; CDR3: ASSLAGGSYEQY
length: 12; size: few; J: TRBJ2-7; V: TRBV6-2/TRBV6-3; CDR3: ASSSPITNYEQY
length: 13; size: once; J: TRBJ1-4; V: TRBV15; CDR3: ATSRDWGGDEKLF
length: 12; size: NA; J: TRBJ1-1; V: TRBV3-1/TRBV3-2; CDR3: ASSQGTGGTEAF
length: 12; size: NA; J: TRBJ1-4; V: TRBV2; CDR3: ASSPTAGNEKLF
length: 13; size: NA; J: TRBJ2-1; V: TRBV15; CDR3: ATSRDNGIHNEQF
length: 11; size: once; J: TRBJ1-2; V: TRBV29-1; CDR3: SVGDREDYGYT
length: 12; size: NA; J: TRBJ1-1; V: TRBV30; CDR3: AWSAGTENTEAF
length: 13; size: NA; J: TRBJ2-2; V: TRBV2; CDR3: ASTPGTGVPGELF
length: 13; size: NA; J: TRBJ1-2; V: TRBV6-1; CDR3: ASSEGSLANYGYT
length: 12; size: NA; J: TRBJ1-5; V: TRBV6-5; CDR3: ASSEVRVNQPQH
length: 9; size: NA; J: TRBJ1-2; V: TRBV20-1; CDR3: SASPGSGYT
length: 14; size: NA; J: TRBJ2-7; V: TRBV28; CDR3: ASGDFGVARPYEQY
length: 13; size: NA; J: TRBJ2-1; V: TRBV7-9; CDR3: ASSLVGGTYNEQF
length: 12; size: once; J: TRBJ1-6; V: TRBV18; CDR3: ASSPSADNSPLH
length: 14; size: NA; J: TRBJ2-2; V: TRBV2; CDR3: ASLGPGTVNTGELF
length: 14; size: NA; J: TRBJ2-7; V: TRBV27; CDR3: ASSPVGSGRSHEQY
length: 12; size: NA; J: TRBJ1-1; V: TRBV2; CDR3: ASSPRPVGVEAF
length: 13; size: NA; J: TRBJ1-1; V: TRBV28; CDR3: ASSLWSDRGTEAF
length: 13; size: once; J: TRBJ1-4; V: TRBV3-1/TRBV3-2; CDR3: ASSQEDRGSEKLF
length: 14; size: NA; J: TRBJ1-1; V: TRBV19; CDR3: ASSWGQGVRNTEAF
length: 12; size: NA; J: TRBJ2-3; V: TRBV5-8; CDR3: ASSFLERTDTQY
length: 14; size: once; J: TRBJ2-3; V: TRBV18; CDR3: ASSPVVTGGTDTQY
length: 15; size: NA; J: TRBJ2-1; V: TRBV7-7; CDR3: ASSFSTGQIWYNEQF
length: 15; size: few; J: TRBJ2-1; V: TRBV5-1; CDR3: ASSFGSGLAEYNEQF
length: 11; size: NA; J: TRBJ1-6; V: TRBV30; CDR3: AWRGSYNSPLH
length: 12; size: NA; J: TRBJ2-2; V: TRBV3-1/TRBV3-2; CDR3: ASSQTYDRGELF
length: 12; size: once; J: TRBJ2-2; V: TRBV13; CDR3: ASSLGIAAGELF
length: 11; size: few; J: TRBJ1-1; V: TRBV28; CDR3: ASSPQMNTEAF
length: 11; size: NA; J: TRBJ1-5; V: TRBV18; CDR3: ASSGQGNQPQH
length: 11; size: NA; J: TRBJ1-1; V: TRBV18; CDR3: ASSPPGRTEAF
length: 12; size: NA; J: TRBJ2-7; V: TRBV7-9; CDR3: ASSAGPSPYEQY
length: 13; size: NA; J: TRBJ2-3; V: TRBV2; CDR3: ASALLGPSTDTQY
length: 13; size: NA; J: TRBJ2-7; V: TRBV14; CDR3: ASSQDRARAHEQY
length: 13; size: NA; J: TRBJ2-5; V: TRBV7-8; CDR3: ASTLLRGIRETQY
length: 12; size: NA; J: TRBJ2-5; V: TRBV5-4; CDR3: ASSQDGGHETQY
length: 12; size: NA; J: TRBJ1-2; V: TRBV6-5; CDR3: ASSYLQGGGGYT
length: 14; size: NA; J: TRBJ1-3; V: TRBV19; CDR3: ASRERRGLPGNTIY
length: 11; size: NA; J: TRBJ2-2; V: TRBV12-3/TRBV12-4; CDR3: ASRSLGHGELF
length: 11; size: NA; J: TRBJ2-3; V: TRBV4-2; CDR3: ASSPRTGDTQY
length: 9; size: NA; J: TRBJ2-3; V: TRBV2; CDR3: ASSEWGTQY
length: 10; size: NA; J: TRBJ1-1; V: TRBV30; CDR3: AWNQENHEAF
length: 12; size: NA; J: TRBJ2-1; V: TRBV2; CDR3: ASSQGSSYNEQF
length: 10; size: NA; J: TRBJ2-7; V: TRBV28; CDR3: ASSQGQYEQY
length: 13; size: NA; J: TRBJ1-5; V: TRBV6-1; CDR3: ASSEVRTGRQPQH
length: 14; size: NA; J: TRBJ2-2; V: TRBV10-1; CDR3: ASTKPGRGSTGELF
length: 12; size: NA; J: TRBJ1-1; V: TRBV27; CDR3: ASSPLRDNTEAF
length: 13; size: NA; J: TRBJ1-2; V: TRBV3-1/TRBV3-2; CDR3: ASSQLDRGRYGYT
length: 12; size: NA; J: TRBJ2-3; V: TRBV7-2; CDR3: ASSLLTSSDTQY
length: 12; size: NA; J: TRBJ1-4; V: TRBV7-3; CDR3: ASSLTGFDEKLF
length: 13; size: few; J: TRBJ1-1; V: TRBV6-5; CDR3: ASSYDRQLNTEAF
length: 14; size: NA; J: TRBJ2-3; V: TRBV9; CDR3: ASSQGAFGGTDTQY
length: 13; size: NA; J: TRBJ2-2; V: TRBV5-6; CDR3: ASSLLSALTGELF